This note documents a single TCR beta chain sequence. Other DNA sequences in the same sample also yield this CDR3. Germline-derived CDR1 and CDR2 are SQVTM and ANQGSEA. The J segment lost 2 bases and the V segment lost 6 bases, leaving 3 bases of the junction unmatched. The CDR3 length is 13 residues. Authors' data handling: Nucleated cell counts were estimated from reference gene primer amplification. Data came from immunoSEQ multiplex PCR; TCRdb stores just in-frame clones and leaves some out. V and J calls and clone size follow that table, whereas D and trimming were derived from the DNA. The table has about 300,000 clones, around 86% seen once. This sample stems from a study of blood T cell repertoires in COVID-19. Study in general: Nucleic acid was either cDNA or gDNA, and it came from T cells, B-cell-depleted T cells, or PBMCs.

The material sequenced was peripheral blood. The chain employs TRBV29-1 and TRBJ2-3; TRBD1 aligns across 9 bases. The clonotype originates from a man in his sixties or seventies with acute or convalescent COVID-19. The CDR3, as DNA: TGCAGCGTGGGGACAGGGACCACAGATACGCAGTATTTT. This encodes CSVGTGTTDTQYF.